This TCR beta chain was sequenced for a study of T cells in localized non-small cell lung cancer. Study outcomes and limitations: Only one tumor region was sequenced, so heterogeneity remains possible.

In regard to this clone: Antigen: not known.

The protocol was immunoSEQ multiplex PCR, while the TCRdb copy is restricted to in-frame clones and leaves out a portion. The sample consists of tens of thousands of clones, nearly 90% of them appearing once. This clonotype was sampled from a woman aged 40-75 years with stage I lung adenocarcinoma. The sample was peripheral blood, taken before any cancer treatment.

The DNA for the CDR3 is TGTGCCTGCAGGGGGCCCACGAACACTGAAGCTTTCTTT. Translation gives CACRGPTNTEAFF. The chain uses TRBV30 and TRBJ1-1; 8 nucleotides line up with TRBD1. This CDR3 is built from 13 residues. CDR1 and CDR2 from the germline V gene are GTSNPN and SVGIG (reference sequence). Trimming at V came to 6 bases and at J to 1 base, leaving 4 bases not matched to a gene. The whole variable domain, remainder taken from reference TRBV30 and TRBJ1-1, is SQTIHQWPATLVQPVGSPLSLECTVEGTSNPNLYWYRQAAGRGLQLLFYSVGIGQISSEVPQNLSASRPQDRQFILSSKKLLLSDSGFYLCACRGPTNTEAFFGQGTRLTVV.